The 12 T cell receptor beta chains in this list originate from one sample, sequenced in a study of Graves' ophthalmopathy and Graves' hyperthyroidism. Researchers took RNA transcripts and amplified TCR beta CDR3 regions from them. Investigators did first-round RT-PCR with HTBI primers, then second-round multiplex PCR. TCRdb redid the calling of the multiplex PCR reads with MiXCR, one entry per CDR3 protein. The sample shows hundreds of thousands of distinct CDR3 sequences, more than 40% of them seen only once. The source material was peripheral blood. The receptors were gathered from an adult man with Graves' ophthalmopathy.

The chain employs TRBV7-8 and TRBJ1-2; D not certain. V shed 5 bases and J shed 4 bases, with 17 bases lying between them. The CDR3 totals 15 residues. Germline CDR1 reads SGHVS; CDR2 reads FQNEAQ. The CDR3 loop is CASSPQIGSPYGYTF. The CDR3 nucleotides are TGTGCCAGCAGCCCGCAGATAGGATCGCCCTATGGCTACACCTTC.

This chain joins TRBV29-1 and TRBJ1-2, with a possible D match to TRBD1 (6 bases). The CDR3 is 11 amino acids. The V and J ends lost 8 bases and 8 bases respectively, with 15 bases between them. The germline CDR1 and CDR2 sequences are SQVTM and ANQGSEA. CDR3 region: CSRQDQGGYTF. The CDR3 nucleotides read TGCAGCCGACAGGACCAAGGAGGCTACACCTTC.

This clonotype was recorded many times. The J gene is TRBJ1-5, the V gene TRBV7-2; 7 bases are shared with TRBD1. V lost 10 bases, J lost 3 bases, and 6 bases stayed unmatched. This CDR3 spans 13 amino acids. From germline, CDR1 is SGHTA and CDR2 FQGNSA. In nucleotides, the CDR3 is TGTGCCACCACCAGGGGGAACAATCAGCCCCAGCATTTT. It translates to CATTRGNNQPQHF.

Comment on this clonotype: Germline and junction disagree at one end, which may indicate a read error. This chain links TRBV10-3 with TRBJ1-1, with TRBD1 identical over 12 bases. CDR1 is ENHRY and CDR2 is SYGVKD in the germline V gene. The CDR3 length is 17 residues. In DNA, the CDR3 is TGTGCCAGCAGTGAAGCGTTCGGGGACAGGGGGCCCACTGAAGCTTTCTTT. Translation: CASSEAFGDRGPTEAFF.

The chain recombines TRBV20-1 with TRBJ2-5, with 7 bases aligning to TRBD2. The CDR3 runs to 14 residues. V lost 6 bases, J lost 5 bases, and 12 bases stayed unmatched. The germline V gene has CDR1 DFQATT and CDR2 SNEGSKA (reference sequence). CDR3 loop: CSALGGGPLETQYF. CDR3 DNA sequence: TGCAGTGCGTTGGGGGGAGGGCCGCTGGAGACCCAGTACTTC.

On this clonotype: The CDR3 does not end in the conserved phenylalanine or tryptophan, so this is likely a read error. The chain is built from TRBV7-2 and TRBJ1-2; unclear D gene. Trimming shortened V by 0 bases and J by 4 bases, and 15 bases separated the two germline ends. Looked up from germline, CDR1 is SGHTA and CDR2 is FQGNSA. CDR3 length equals 16 residues. CDR3: CASSLALGKEGYGYTC. The CDR3 DNA reads as TGTGCCAGCAGCTTAGCGCTGGGCAAGGAAGGCTATGGCTACACCTGC.

The V call is TRBV24-1, the J call TRBJ1-2; 9 positions agree with TRBD1. The CDR3 extends over 14 amino acids. The junction had 9 bases not matched to a gene; V was cut back by 6 bases and J by 8 bases. Germline assignment: CDR1 KGHDR and CDR2 SFDVKD. CDR3 in DNA: TGTGCCACCAGTAGTATCCGGACAGGGGACGGCTACACCTTC. Protein: CATSSIRTGDGYTF.

The chain joins TRBV9 to TRBJ2-5, with TRBD1 matching over 12 bases. Germline-derived CDR1 and CDR2 are SGDLS and YYNGEE. The V segment lost 3 bases and the J segment 5 bases; nucleotides outside the gene matches: 8. This CDR3 is 16 amino acids long. The CDR3 coding sequence is TGTGCCAGCAGCGCTAGGGACAGGGGGCGGCGGGAGACCCAGTACTTC. Its protein is CASSARDRGRRETQYF.

In regard to this clonotype: The germline gene is not matched at one end of the junction; a read error may be the cause. CDR3 in amino acids: CASSLSTNYGHTF. The CDR3 DNA sequence: TGTGCCAGCAGCTTAAGCACTAACTATGGCCACACCTTC. The chain carries TRBV7-9 and TRBJ1-2; D ambiguous. The CDR3 spans 13 residues. The germline V gene encodes CDR1 SEHNR and CDR2 FQNEAQ (reference sequence).

The chain joins TRBV25-1 to TRBJ1-2; a weak D match, TRBD1 (6 bases). This CDR3 is built from 12 residues. Trimming took 8 bases from V and 3 from J, leaving 10 bases between them. Germline values: CDR1 MGHDK, CDR2 SYGVNS. The CDR3 DNA reads as TGTGCCAGCTCAGGGGAAGACTATGGCTACACCTTC. Translated, it gives CASSGEDYGYTF.

This chain uses TRBV20-1 with TRBJ1-1, with TRBD1 matching 7 bases. Germline V gene data show CDR1 as DFQATT and CDR2 as SNEGSKA (reference sequence). CDR3 length: 13 residues. The J segment lost 7 bases and the V segment lost 2 bases, leaving 7 bases of the junction unmatched. CDR3 residues: CSARTGTANEAFF. Written as DNA, the CDR3 is TGCAGTGCTAGAACCGGGACAGCAAATGAAGCTTTCTTT.

The chain carries TRBV19 and TRBJ1-5; the D gene is possibly TRBD1 (6 bases). The germline CDR1 and CDR2 sequences are LNHDA and SQIVND (reference sequence). Trimming took off 7 bases at V and 3 bases at J, with 13 bases between the two ends. The CDR3 totals 14 residues. The CDR3 is CASIPGAPNQPQHF. CDR3 coding DNA: TGTGCCAGTATCCCAGGGGCCCCCAATCAGCCCCAGCATTTT.